The rows below give T cell receptor beta chains drawn from one sample of a study of T cells in Graves' hyperthyroidism and ophthalmopathy. MiXCR was run by TCRdb on the multiplex PCR reads, yielding one entry per CDR3 protein. The repertoire holds fewer than 500,000 distinct CDR3 sequences, with around an eighth as singletons. Input material: blood. Receptors were obtained from a man aged 25-45 years with Graves' hyperthyroidism that later progressed to Graves' ophthalmopathy. Both conserved end residues are part of each CDR3. Each record gives: J gene, V gene, clone size, D gene, CDR3 DNA, CDR3 protein. The D gene is left open where the match is weak. A clone size is listed for some rows: how often the clone was seen (once, few, many), or a class if it is expanded.

J: TRBJ1-2
V: TRBV19
size: many
D: TRBD1
DNA: TGTGCCAGTACCACGAGGACAGGACCACTCTATGGCTACACCTTC
CDR3: CASTTRTGPLYGYTF

J: TRBJ1-2
V: TRBV6-1
size: many
D: -
DNA: TGTGCCAGCAGGATACACCACCAAAGCAGTGGCTACACCTTC
CDR3: CASRIHHQSSGYTF

J: TRBJ2-1
V: TRBV2
size: many
D: -
DNA: TGTGCCAGCAGTCCAATCAAGGAAGTGGGGCAGTTCTTC
CDR3: CASSPIKEVGQFF

J: TRBJ2-7
V: TRBV5-5
size: few
D: -
DNA: TGTGCCAGCAGCTTGGTGCCGGAACTCGGCTACGAGCAGTACTTC
CDR3: CASSLVPELGYEQYF

J: TRBJ1-4
V: TRBV29-1
size: -
D: -
DNA: TGCAGCGTTGTGAGGGTTACTAATGAAAAACTGTTTTTT
CDR3: CSVVRVTNEKLFF

J: TRBJ1-5
V: TRBV12-3/TRBV12-4
size: many
D: TRBD1
DNA: TGTGCCAGCGGGAAGGGGGCGAAAAATCAGCCCCAGCATTTT
CDR3: CASGKGAKNQPQHF

J: TRBJ2-7
V: TRBV7-9
size: many
D: TRBD2
DNA: TGTGCCAGCACCCTAGCGGGGGTCTACGAGCAGTACTTC
CDR3: CASTLAGVYEQYF

J: TRBJ1-5
V: TRBV2
size: -
D: -
DNA: TGTGCCAGCAGTCCCCACGATTGGGGGGACCAGCATTTT
CDR3: CASSPHDWGDQHF

J: TRBJ1-5
V: TRBV5-8
size: few
D: TRBD1
DNA: TGTGCCAGCAGCTATTGGACAGGGGGTGATCAGCCCCAGCATTTT
CDR3: CASSYWTGGDQPQHF

J: TRBJ1-2
V: TRBV6-1
size: many
D: TRBD1
DNA: TGTGCCAGCACAAGGACAGGGAAATTTGGCTACACCTTC
CDR3: CASTRTGKFGYTF

J: TRBJ2-1
V: TRBV3-1
size: many
D: TRBD2
DNA: TGTGCCAGCAGCCCCGTTGGGGGGGACTCCTACAATGAGCAGTTCTTC
CDR3: CASSPVGGDSYNEQFF

J: TRBJ1-1
V: TRBV20-1
size: many
D: -
DNA: TGCAGTGCTAGAGACTATAGACAGGAGGGCACTGAAGCTTTCTTT
CDR3: CSARDYRQEGTEAFF

J: TRBJ2-2
V: TRBV13
size: few
D: TRBD2
DNA: TGTGCCAGCACTGGACTAGCGACTCCCGGGGAGCTGTTTTTT
CDR3: CASTGLATPGELFF

J: TRBJ2-1
V: TRBV6-5
size: few
D: -
DNA: TGTGCCAGCAGTTACGAGGGGGAAACCTACAATGAGCAGTTCTTC
CDR3: CASSYEGETYNEQFF

J: TRBJ2-3
V: TRBV9
size: few
D: -
DNA: TGTGCCAGCAGCGTAGACGTCTCCACAGATACGCAGTATTTT
CDR3: CASSVDVSTDTQYF

J: TRBJ2-7
V: TRBV27
size: many
D: TRBD2
DNA: TGTGCCAGCAGTTTAAGGGGACTAGCGGGCGCCTACGAGCAGTACTTC
CDR3: CASSLRGLAGAYEQYF

J: TRBJ2-7
V: TRBV28
size: many
D: -
DNA: TGTGCCAGCAGTTTATGGGCAGGGGTTCGTTACGAGCAGTACTTC
CDR3: CASSLWAGVRYEQYF

J: TRBJ1-5
V: TRBV10-1
size: -
D: -
DNA: TGCGCCAGCAGTGGACAGTTAGGGGGCAATCAGCCCCAGCATTTT
CDR3: CASSGQLGGNQPQHF

J: TRBJ1-4
V: TRBV4-2
size: few
D: -
DNA: TGTGCCAGCAGCCTGTTCCAGTTGGACAGTAATGAAAAACTGTTTTTT
CDR3: CASSLFQLDSNEKLFF

J: TRBJ2-1
V: TRBV5-5
size: -
D: TRBD2
DNA: TGTGCCAGCAGCCCCACCGGGACTAGCGGGAGTGGTAATGAGCAGTTCTTC
CDR3: CASSPTGTSGSGNEQFF

J: TRBJ2-2
V: TRBV7-3
size: few
D: -
DNA: TGTGCCAGCAGCTTAAGTTTAACACCCGGGGAGCTGTTTTTT
CDR3: CASSLSLTPGELFF

J: TRBJ1-2
V: TRBV12-3/TRBV12-4
size: many
D: TRBD1
DNA: TGTGCCAGCGTCCGGTCGGGACAGGGTTACTATGGCTACACCTTC
CDR3: CASVRSGQGYYGYTF

J: TRBJ2-7
V: TRBV7-6
size: few
D: -
DNA: TGTGCCAGCAGCTTAGCGGACGAGGGGGTCCACGAGCAGTACTTC
CDR3: CASSLADEGVHEQYF

J: TRBJ2-5
V: TRBV9
size: -
D: TRBD2
DNA: TGTGCCAGCAGCGCCAGGGCGGGGGGGGAAGAAGCCCAGTACTTC
CDR3: CASSARAGGEEAQYF

J: TRBJ2-2
V: TRBV28
size: many
D: -
DNA: TGTGCCAGCAGCTTGGGTTTTGGAAGCGTAAACACCGGGGAGCTGTTTTTT
CDR3: CASSLGFGSVNTGELFF

J: TRBJ1-5
V: TRBV28
size: many
D: -
DNA: TGTGCCAGCAGTCAAAGAATACAGGGACTGCATCAGCCCCAGCATTTT
CDR3: CASSQRIQGLHQPQHF

J: TRBJ1-1
V: TRBV9
size: -
D: -
DNA: TGTGCCAGCAGCGTAGGCCCGGAGGGGGGTCCCACTGAAGCTTTATTT
CDR3: CASSVGPEGGPTEALF

J: TRBJ2-3
V: TRBV20-1
size: many
D: -
DNA: TGCAGTGCTAGAGATCGGACGAGCGTAGATACGCAGTATTTT
CDR3: CSARDRTSVDTQYF

J: TRBJ1-1
V: TRBV29-1
size: many
D: -
DNA: TGCAGCGTTGGTAGGATGAACACTGAAGCTTTCTTT
CDR3: CSVGRMNTEAFF

J: TRBJ2-1
V: TRBV16
size: few
D: -
DNA: TGTGCCAGCAGCCAATTAGTGTCAGGTGAGCAGTTCTTC
CDR3: CASSQLVSGEQFF

J: TRBJ2-6
V: TRBV18
size: few
D: -
DNA: TGTGCCAGCTCACCTCCCAGCTCTGGGGCCAACGTCCTGACTTTC
CDR3: CASSPPSSGANVLTF

J: TRBJ2-7
V: TRBV7-9
size: -
D: -
DNA: TGTGCCAGCAGCTTATCCAGAAGTGAGCAGTACTTC
CDR3: CASSLSRSEQYF

J: TRBJ2-1
V: TRBV24-1
size: -
D: -
DNA: TGTGCCACCAGTGATTTGCAGGGGAACAATGAGCAGTTCTTC
CDR3: CATSDLQGNNEQFF

J: TRBJ2-3
V: TRBV3-1
size: many
D: -
DNA: TGTGCCAGCAGCGTCGGACAGTCCAATGGGGATACGCAGTATTTT
CDR3: CASSVGQSNGDTQYF

J: TRBJ1-1
V: TRBV11-3
size: -
D: -
DNA: TGTGCCAGCAGCTTTGAAGGGGCCATGAACACTGAAGCTTTCTTT
CDR3: CASSFEGAMNTEAFF

J: TRBJ2-7
V: TRBV2
size: many
D: -
DNA: TGTGCCAGCTCCGCGTCCTCCTACGAGCAGTACTTC
CDR3: CASSASSYEQYF

J: TRBJ2-5
V: TRBV7-7
size: many
D: -
DNA: TGTGCCAGCAGCGACCTGACGAGGGGTAGAGTGGAGACCCAGTACTTC
CDR3: CASSDLTRGRVETQYF

J: TRBJ1-1
V: TRBV12-3/TRBV12-4
size: many
D: -
DNA: TGTGCCAGCAGTTTATACATGAACACTGAAGCTTTCTTT
CDR3: CASSLYMNTEAFF

J: TRBJ1-2
V: TRBV9
size: few
D: -
DNA: TGTGCCAGCAGCGTCGGTTTAGGGAGTGGCTACACCTTC
CDR3: CASSVGLGSGYTF

J: TRBJ1-1
V: TRBV13
size: -
D: -
DNA: TGTGCCAGCAGTTATGTGGGATTCTTGAACACTGAAGCTTTCTTT
CDR3: CASSYVGFLNTEAFF

J: TRBJ1-2
V: TRBV20-1
size: many
D: -
DNA: TGCAGTGCCAACCACAGGGCCTATGGCTACACCTTC
CDR3: CSANHRAYGYTF

J: TRBJ2-1
V: TRBV10-3
size: few
D: TRBD2
DNA: TGTGCCATCAGTGAGGGACTAGCATCCTACAATGAGCAGTTCTTC
CDR3: CAISEGLASYNEQFF

J: TRBJ1-5
V: TRBV6-1
size: few
D: -
DNA: TGTGCCAGCAGTAAGGCGGAATTACAGCCCCAGCATTTT
CDR3: CASSKAELQPQHF

J: TRBJ1-4
V: TRBV20-1
size: few
D: -
DNA: TGCAGTGCTACTCGGCAGGGTTACCTTGAAAAACTGTTTTTT
CDR3: CSATRQGYLEKLFF

J: TRBJ1-1
V: TRBV18
size: few
D: -
DNA: TGTGCCAGCTCAGGGTATGACATCCGGAACACTGAAGCTTTCTTT
CDR3: CASSGYDIRNTEAFF

J: TRBJ1-2
V: TRBV6-2/TRBV6-3
size: many
D: -
DNA: TGTGCCAGCTCGGAGGCAGGGGACTTCTATGGCTACACCTTC
CDR3: CASSEAGDFYGYTF

J: TRBJ1-5
V: TRBV28
size: many
D: TRBD1
DNA: TGTGCCAGCAGCCTCGGGCAGGGGGTCCAGCCCCAGCATTTT
CDR3: CASSLGQGVQPQHF

J: TRBJ1-3
V: TRBV2
size: many
D: -
DNA: TGTGCCAGCAGTGCGGACCGGGGAAACACCATATATTTT
CDR3: CASSADRGNTIYF

J: TRBJ1-6
V: TRBV7-2
size: many
D: -
DNA: TGTGCCAGCAGCACCCGACAGTTTGGAGCCCTCCACTTT
CDR3: CASSTRQFGALHF

J: TRBJ2-1
V: TRBV6-4
size: few
D: TRBD1
DNA: TGTGCCAGCAGTCCCGACAGGGGCCGCTACAATGAGCAGTTCTTC
CDR3: CASSPDRGRYNEQFF

J: TRBJ2-7
V: TRBV30
size: -
D: TRBD1
DNA: TGTGCCTGGACCGACAGGGACTACGAGCAGTACTTC
CDR3: CAWTDRDYEQYF

J: TRBJ1-1
V: TRBV3-1
size: many
D: -
DNA: TGTGCCAGCAGCCCAGCGGACAGTAACACTGAAGCTTTCTTT
CDR3: CASSPADSNTEAFF

J: TRBJ2-2
V: TRBV5-1
size: few
D: TRBD2
DNA: TGCGCCAGCAGCTTCCTGAGCGGGGGTGGAACCGGGGAGCTGTTTTTT
CDR3: CASSFLSGGGTGELFF

J: TRBJ2-3
V: TRBV20-1
size: few
D: -
DNA: TGCAGTGCTAGAGTAACAGATACGCAGTATTTT
CDR3: CSARVTDTQYF

J: TRBJ2-3
V: TRBV15
size: -
D: -
DNA: TGTGCCACCAGCGGTATCGGAGACTCGACCACAGATACGCAGTATTTT
CDR3: CATSGIGDSTTDTQYF